Detailed here is one TCR beta chain. Its matching antigen is unknown. The record originates from a study of long-term antiretroviral therapy in people with HIV. General study points: HIV repertoires spanned narrower CDR3 length ranges than controls.

This CDR3 contains 13 residues. The germline gives CDR1 SGHDT, CDR2 YYEEEE. Trimming took 5 bases from V and 1 from J, leaving 10 bases between them. Sequencing used immunoSEQ v3.0 at survey level. The method was immunoSEQ multiplex PCR; TCRdb's version includes in-frame clones alone and lacks a portion of them. The sample has 17,000 or so clones; over 70% are singletons. Participants with HIV, all of them, were treated in the United States. This chain joins TRBV5-6 and TRBJ2-7; unclear D gene. The source is a man in his thirties or forties with HIV. The source was unsorted PBMCs, collected around 1.2 years before starting antiretroviral therapy. The CDR3 sequence: CASSLWISYEQYF. CDR3 DNA: TGTGCCAGCAGTCTTTGGATATCCTACGAGCAGTACTTC. Complete variable domain (other parts from reference TRBV5-6 and TRBJ2-7): DAGVTQSPTHLIKTRGQQVTLRCSPKSGHDTVSWYQQALGQGPQFIFQYYEEEERQRGNFPDRFSGHQFPNYSSELNVNALLLGDSALYLCASSLWISYEQYFGPGTRLTVT.